This T cell receptor (beta chain) is drawn from a study of response to subunit inactivated influenza vaccine. Regarding the study as a whole: The study's authors posited that every seasonal influenza vaccination enlists few new T cells.

This CDR3 has 17 residues. V lost 3 bases to trimming and J lost 0 bases; unmatched junction nucleotides: 5. Looked up from germline, CDR1 is DFQATT and CDR2 is SNEGSKA (reference sequence). TCRdb reprocessed the RT-PCR reads via MiXCR and lists one record per CDR3 protein. The profile covers hundreds of thousands of distinct CDR3 sequences, with over 9.5% appearing a single time and roughly 12% taken by the ten largest. Regarding this clonotype: What it binds is not known.

Sample: PBMCs from blood, taken about 40 days after vaccination. This chain links TRBV20-1 with TRBJ2-1; 13 nucleotides line up with TRBD2. This receptor was taken from a man aged 50 to 60 who received an inactivated influenza vaccine. CDR3 DNA sequence: TGCAGTGCTAGCGCTACTAGCGGGGGGGACTCCTACAATGAGCAGTTCTTC. It translates to CSASATSGGDSYNEQFF.